This T cell receptor beta chain was captured by sequencing in a study of T cell responses to AZD1222 COVID-19 vaccine. Study-wide results and caveats: Researchers report vaccine-associated CD4 TCRs spanning spike, with dominance at 160-218 and 743-854. The donors showed a predominance of white British ancestry and of females, with possible underestimation of clonal diversity. Nearly half of spike-specific TCRs reportedly target variant regions that are unmutated in the B.1.351 and B.1.1.7 variants. The study sampled repertoires only after the peak T cell response.

Remarks on this clone: The target antigen is unknown.

TCRdb keeps only in-frame clones here, not all; method: immunoSEQ multiplex PCR. Among roughly 180,000 clones listed, approximately 94% were seen once. This specimen was peripheral blood, taken on day 0 of AZD1222 vaccination. This clonotype was obtained from an adult in good health.

In DNA, the CDR3 is TGTGCCAGCAGCCAAGATGTGGCCCCCCGCTATGGCTACACCTTC. Translated, it gives CASSQDVAPRYGYTF. V and J are TRBV14 and TRBJ1-2; the D is unclear. Trimming removed 0 bases from V and 4 bases from J, with 12 bases in between. Germline V gene sequence: CDR1 SGHDN, CDR2 FVKESK. This CDR3 has 15 residues.